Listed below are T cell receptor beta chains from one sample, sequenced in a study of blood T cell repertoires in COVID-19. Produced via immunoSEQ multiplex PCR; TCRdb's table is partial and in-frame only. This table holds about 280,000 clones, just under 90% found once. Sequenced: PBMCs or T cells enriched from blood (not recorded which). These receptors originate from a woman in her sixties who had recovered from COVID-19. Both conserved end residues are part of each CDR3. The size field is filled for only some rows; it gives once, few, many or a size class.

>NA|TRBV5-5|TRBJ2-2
CASSLEGQQTGELFF
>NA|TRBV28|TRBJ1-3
CASSSGGGTAREGIYF
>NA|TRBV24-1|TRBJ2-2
CATSDLAQATTGELFF
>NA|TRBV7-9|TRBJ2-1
CASSLIGRIGEQFF
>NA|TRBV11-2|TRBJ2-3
CASSPRTGTRDNTDTQYF
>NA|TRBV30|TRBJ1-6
CAWSVPGGASANSPLHF
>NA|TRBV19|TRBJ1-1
CASSPAHNTEAFF
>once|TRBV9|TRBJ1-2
CASSVPGYGYTF
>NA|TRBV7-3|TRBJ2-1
CASSSDSGGPYNEQFF
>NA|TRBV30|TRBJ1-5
CAWSVLDRSNQPQHF
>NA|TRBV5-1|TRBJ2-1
CASSLGVAGNEQFF
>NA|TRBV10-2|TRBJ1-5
CASARGGKSNQPQHF
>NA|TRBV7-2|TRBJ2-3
CASSLARNTQYF
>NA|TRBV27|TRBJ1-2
CASSLTSQGTYGYTF
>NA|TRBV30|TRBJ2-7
CAWMTSGYSYEQYF
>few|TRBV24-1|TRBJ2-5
CATSDYIAGQETQYF
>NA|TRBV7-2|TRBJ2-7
CASSSINGGTYEQYF
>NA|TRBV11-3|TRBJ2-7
CASSQTGTGFYEQYF
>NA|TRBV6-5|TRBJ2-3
CASSYDRASGSDTQYF
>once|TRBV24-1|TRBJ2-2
CATSAKGANTGELFF
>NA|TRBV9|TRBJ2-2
CASSVLDRGRGGELFF
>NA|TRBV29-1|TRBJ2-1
CSVESGGADYNEQFF
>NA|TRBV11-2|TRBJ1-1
CASSIVPGGPSSEAFF
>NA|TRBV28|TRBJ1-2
CASSQGQGYYGYTF
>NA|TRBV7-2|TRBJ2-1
CASSLEGGLYNEQFF
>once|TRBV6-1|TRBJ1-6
CASSEWEVSPLHF
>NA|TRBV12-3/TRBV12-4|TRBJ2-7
CASSPTRSYEQYF
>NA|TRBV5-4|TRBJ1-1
CASSSGGTGSYTEAFF
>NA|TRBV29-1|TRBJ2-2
CSVEATRTGELFF
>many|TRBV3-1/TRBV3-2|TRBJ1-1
CASSAVWTEAFF
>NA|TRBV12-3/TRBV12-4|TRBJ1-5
CASSLGVRQPQHF
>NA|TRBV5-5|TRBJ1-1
CASSLLGHQNTEAFF
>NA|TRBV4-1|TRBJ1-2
CASSQEGGHNYGYTF
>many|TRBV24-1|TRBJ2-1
CATEAGGTYEQFF
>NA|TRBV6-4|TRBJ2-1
CASSMLAGGKYNEQFF
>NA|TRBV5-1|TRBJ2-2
CASSRGTSGAGELFF
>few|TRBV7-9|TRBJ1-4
CASSPRGNLLEKLFF
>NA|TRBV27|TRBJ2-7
CASSFQRGTYEQYF
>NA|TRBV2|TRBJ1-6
CASSEGRGSSYNSPLHF
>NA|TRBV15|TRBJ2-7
CATTRDRGFYEQYF
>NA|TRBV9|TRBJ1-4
CASRSEGLNEKLFF
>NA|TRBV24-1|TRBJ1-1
CATRGEGPNTEAFF
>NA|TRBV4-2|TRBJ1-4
CASSQRTGNGGGEKLFF
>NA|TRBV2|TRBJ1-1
CASSRGGNTEAFF
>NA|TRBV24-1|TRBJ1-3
CATSDSRGSGNTIYF
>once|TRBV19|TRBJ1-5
CASSTSRRLQRQPQHF